This T cell receptor beta chain is from a study of glioma-infiltrating T cells. Study-wide points: Very few CDR3 sequences were shared between tissue and blood. Above-expected tissue-blood divergence occurred in all gliomas, most in low-grade ones.

This clonotype was found a few times. The target antigen is unknown. V trimming: 1 base; J trimming: 14 bases; junction bases outside the gene matches: 18. There are 16 residues in the CDR3. The germline gives CDR1 SGHDN, CDR2 FVKESK. TCR alpha and beta CDR3 regions were amplified from RNA using iRepertoire nested multiplex PCR. Input was roughly 100-450 ng of tissue mRNA or PBMC total RNA. TCRdb used MiXCR to reprocess the multiplex PCR reads, holding one entry per CDR3 protein. The repertoire holds some 160,000 distinct CDR3 sequences, with about 47% as singletons. The receptor was isolated from a human donor with low-grade glioma or glioblastoma, undergoing nonglioma brain surgery, or in good health (not recorded which). V is TRBV14 and J is TRBJ1-2; 8 bases align to TRBD1. The sequenced sample was glioma tissue, nonneoplastic brain tissue, or PBMCs (not recorded which). The DNA of the CDR3 is TGTGCCAGCAGCCAAGTAGGAGCCACCGGGACAGGACCTATTACCTTC. Protein sequence: CASSQVGATGTGPITF.